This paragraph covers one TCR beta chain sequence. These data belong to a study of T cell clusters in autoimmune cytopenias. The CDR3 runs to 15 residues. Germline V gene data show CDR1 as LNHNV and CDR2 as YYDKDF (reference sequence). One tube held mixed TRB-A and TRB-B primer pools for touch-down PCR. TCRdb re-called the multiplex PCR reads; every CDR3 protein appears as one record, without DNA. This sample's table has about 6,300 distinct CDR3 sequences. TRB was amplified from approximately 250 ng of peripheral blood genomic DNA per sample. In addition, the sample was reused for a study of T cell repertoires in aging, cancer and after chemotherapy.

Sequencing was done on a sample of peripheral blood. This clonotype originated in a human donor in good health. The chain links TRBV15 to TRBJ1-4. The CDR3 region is CATSPFAATNEKLFF.